The 18 T cell receptor beta chains in this list originate from one sample, sequenced in a study of blood T cell repertoires in COVID-19. TCRdb's copy holds only in-frame clones and misses some; the assay was immunoSEQ multiplex PCR. The sample gives about 240,000 clones, 80% to 85% of which show up once; 3% to 4% is in the top ten. Specimen: peripheral blood. The receptors derive from a woman under 30 with acute or convalescent COVID-19.

This clone has a handful of counts. This sequence joins TRBV15 and TRBJ1-5; possibly TRBD1 for D (5 bases). Looked up from germline, CDR1 is LNHNV and CDR2 is YYDKDF (reference sequence). The CDR3 is 17 amino acids. V was pared by 3 bases and J by 0 bases, with 15 bases between. CDR3 in amino acids: CATSSGGGTYSNQPQHF. CDR3 DNA sequence: TGTGCCACCAGCAGCGGAGGAGGGACTTATAGCAATCAGCCCCAGCATTTT. Full variable domain (rest looked up from reference TRBV15 and TRBJ1-5): DAMVIQNPRYQVTQFGKPVTLSCSQTLNHNVMYWYQQKSSQAPKLLFHYYDKDFNNEADTPDNFQSRRPNTSFCFLDIRSPGLGDTAMYLCATSSGGGTYSNQPQHFGDGTRLSIL.

This rearrangement joins TRBV15 to TRBJ2-3, with 11 bases identical to TRBD2. Germline V gene data show CDR1 as LNHNV and CDR2 as YYDKDF (reference sequence). The CDR3 is 16 amino acids. Unmatched junction bases numbered 7, after V lost 1 base and J lost 7 bases. The CDR3 loop reads CATSRGTGLAENTQYF. DNA of the CDR3: TGTGCCACCAGCAGAGGCACGGGACTAGCGGAAAATACGCAGTATTTT.

Only one count was recorded for this clone. The V call is TRBV30, the J call TRBJ1-2, with no clear D. CDR3 size: 12 residues. Per the germline V gene, CDR1 is GTSNPN and CDR2 is SVGIG (reference sequence). Trimming took 3 bases from V and 8 from J, leaving 13 bases between them. DNA of the CDR3: TGTGCCTGGAGAAAGGGAAGGGAGGGCTACACCTTC. As protein: CAWRKGREGYTF.

The chain recombines TRBV4-3 with TRBJ2-7; a weak D match, TRBD2 (5 bases). Trimming removed 2 bases from V and 6 bases from J, with 23 bases in between. This CDR3 contains 17 residues. CDR1 LGHNA and CDR2 YSLEER come from the germline V gene. CDR3 nucleotides: TGCGCCAGCAGCCAAACCTTGGAGGCGATTATAATGGGCGAGCAGTACTTC. Translated, it gives CASSQTLEAIIMGEQYF.

V is TRBV6-6 and J is TRBJ1-4, with TRBD1 matching 10 bases. Germline CDR1 MNHNY, CDR2 SVGAGI (reference sequence). After removal of 4 bases from V and 8 bases from J, the junction contained 7 bases not matched to a gene. The CDR3 covers 15 residues. CDR3 nucleotides: TGTGCCAGCAGTTCCGGGACAGGGGCGGTAGAAAAACTGTTTTTT. Its protein is CASSSGTGAVEKLFF.

The rearrangement links TRBV15 to TRBJ1-2, with D maybe TRBD1 (5 bases). V lost 0 bases to trimming and J lost 3 bases, with 11 bases between them. The CDR3 is 15 amino acids. Germline loops: CDR1 LNHNV, CDR2 YYDKDF (reference sequence). The CDR3 sequence: CATSREAGRDYGYTF. CDR3 in DNA: TGTGCCACCAGCAGAGAGGCAGGGCGTGACTATGGCTACACCTTC.

The chain is built from TRBV7-2 and TRBJ1-2, with D unresolved. With 6 bases removed from V and 2 bases from J, the gap between germline ends came to 19 bases. This CDR3 contains 16 residues. CDR1 and CDR2 (germline): SGHTA, FQGNSA. CDR3 DNA: TGTGCCAGCAGTTCAAACTTAGGTAGCTTCAACTATGGCTACACCTTC. The encoded protein is CASSSNLGSFNYGYTF.

This sequence joins TRBV7-9 and TRBJ2-3; 11 bases align to TRBD1. The V segment lost 1 base and the J segment 4 bases; nucleotides outside the gene matches: 1. Germline CDR1 reads SEHNR; CDR2 reads FQNEAQ (reference sequence). This CDR3 is built from 15 residues. The CDR3 loop reads CASSLGTGGSDTQYF. CDR3 DNA sequence: TGTGCCAGCAGCTTAGGGACAGGGGGCTCAGATACGCAGTATTTT.

This clone was found once. The rearrangement uses TRBV28 and TRBJ1-3; the match to TRBD1 covers 10 bases. V was clipped by 6 bases and J by 3 bases; unmatched bases: 8. Germline CDR1 and CDR2: MDHEN and SYDVKM. The CDR3 loop spans 16 amino acids. In DNA form, the CDR3 reads TGTGCCAGCAGGCGACAGGGGGCGCCCGGTGGAAACACCATATATTTT. Protein product: CASRRQGAPGGNTIYF. The full variable domain, with the rest looked up from reference TRBV28 and TRBJ1-3, is DVKVTQSSRYLVKRTGEKVFLECVQDMDHENMFWYRQDPGLGLRLIYFSYDVKMKEKGDIPEGYSVSREKKERFSLILESASTNQTSMYLCASRRQGAPGGNTIYFGEGSWLTVV.

The chain joins TRBV25-1 to TRBJ1-1; TRBD1 matches at 7 bases. The CDR3 extends over 15 amino acids. The germline CDR1 and CDR2 sequences are MGHDK and SYGVNS. Trimming cost V 5 bases and J 0 bases; bases outside gene matches: 6. The CDR3 is CASSPWGQMNTEAFF. The CDR3 coding sequence is TGTGCCAGCAGTCCTTGGGGACAGATGAACACTGAAGCTTTCTTT.

The sample holds a few counts of this clone. The chain combines TRBV7-2 with TRBJ1-6; TRBD1 aligns across 7 bases. Germline V gene sequence: CDR1 SGHTA, CDR2 FQGNSA. This CDR3 has 15 residues. J gave up 6 bases and V 4 bases, and 6 bases lay outside the gene matches. CDR3 in amino acids: CASSSAGQSNSPLHF. The CDR3, as DNA: TGTGCCAGCAGCTCTGCGGGACAGTCTAATTCACCCCTCCACTTT.

This sequence joins TRBV6-6 and TRBJ2-2; D ambiguous. V was trimmed by 2 bases and J by 3 bases, leaving 7 bases between them. Germline CDR1 and CDR2: MNHNY and SVGAGI (reference sequence). This CDR3 is built from 14 residues. The CDR3, as DNA: TGTGCCAGCAGTTACGATCAGGACACCGGGGAGCTGTTTTTT. Translating it yields CASSYDQDTGELFF.

This clone has only a few counts. The V call is TRBV7-9, the J call TRBJ2-1, with D unresolved. Germline-derived CDR1 and CDR2 are SEHNR and FQNEAQ (reference sequence). This CDR3 is built from 12 residues. V was shortened by 6 bases and J by 7 bases, with 10 bases between the two germline ends. CDR3 in DNA: TGTGCCAGCAGACCTACTAAAAATGAGCAGTTCTTC. Its protein is CASRPTKNEQFF.

This clone was recorded only once. V and J are TRBV6-5 and TRBJ2-7, with 8 bases identical to TRBD2. The germline CDR1 and CDR2 sequences are MNHEY and SVGAGI. The J segment lost 11 bases and the V segment lost 7 bases, leaving 7 bases of the junction unmatched. CDR3 length: 11 amino acids. The DNA for the CDR3 is TGTGCCAGCACCGAGGGGCGGGAGGAGTACTTC. It is translated as CASTEGREEYF.

The V call is TRBV6-5, the J call TRBJ1-1; the match to TRBD1 covers 7 bases. The CDR3 has 13 residues. V trimming: 7 bases; J trimming: 3 bases; junction bases outside the gene matches: 5. Germline-derived CDR1 and CDR2 are MNHEY and SVGAGI. The CDR3 DNA follows: TGTGCCAGCAATCGACAGGGTTACACTGAAGCTTTCTTT. This codes for CASNRQGYTEAFF.

V is TRBV5-8 and J is TRBJ2-3; weak D call: TRBD2 (6 bases). Germline-derived CDR1 and CDR2 are SGHTS and YDEGEE. The CDR3 is 14 residues long. The V and J ends lost 0 bases and 7 bases respectively, with 12 bases between them. In nucleotides, the CDR3 is TGTGCCAGCAGCTTGGTACTAGCTTTGAATACGCAGTATTTT. Residues: CASSLVLALNTQYF.

The chain is built from TRBV6-2 or TRBV6-3 and TRBJ1-3, with 7 bases matching TRBD1. The V and J ends lost 3 bases and 0 bases, in that order; junction bases with no gene match: 5. CDR1 is MNHEY and CDR2 is SVGEGT in the germline V gene. This CDR3 has 16 amino acids. CDR3 protein: CASSYSGQSSGNTIYF. The CDR3 region has the DNA TGTGCCAGCAGTTATTCGGGACAGTCCTCTGGAAACACCATATATTTT.

The chain uses TRBV15 and TRBJ1-1, with a possible D match to TRBD1 (5 bases). The CDR3 has 13 amino acids. Trimming took off 6 bases at V and 4 bases at J, with 12 bases between the two ends. From germline, CDR1 is LNHNV and CDR2 YYDKDF (reference sequence). The CDR3 sequence: CATRGQGGTEAFF. CDR3 DNA: TGTGCCACCAGGGGGCAGGGAGGCACTGAAGCTTTCTTT.